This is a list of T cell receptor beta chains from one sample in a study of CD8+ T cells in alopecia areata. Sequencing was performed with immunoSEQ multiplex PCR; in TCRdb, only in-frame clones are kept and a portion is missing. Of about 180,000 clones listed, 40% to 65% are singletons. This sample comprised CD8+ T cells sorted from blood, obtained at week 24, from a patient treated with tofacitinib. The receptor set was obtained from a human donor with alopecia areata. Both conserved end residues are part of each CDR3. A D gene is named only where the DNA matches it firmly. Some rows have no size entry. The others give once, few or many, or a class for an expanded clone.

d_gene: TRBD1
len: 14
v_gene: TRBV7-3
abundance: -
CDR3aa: CASSMGQGDDEQFF

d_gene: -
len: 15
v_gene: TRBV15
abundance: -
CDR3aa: CATSRGETGQEPQHF

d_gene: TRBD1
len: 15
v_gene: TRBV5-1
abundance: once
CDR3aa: CASSLGTGFNQPQHF

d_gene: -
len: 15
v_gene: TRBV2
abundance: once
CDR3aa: CASSERSRVGLSQYF

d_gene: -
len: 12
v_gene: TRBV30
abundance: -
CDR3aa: CAWSRQNTEAFF

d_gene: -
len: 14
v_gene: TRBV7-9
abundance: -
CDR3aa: CASSLEGSRQPQHF

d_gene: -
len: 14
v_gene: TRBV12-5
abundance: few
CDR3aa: CASGATRAGETQYF

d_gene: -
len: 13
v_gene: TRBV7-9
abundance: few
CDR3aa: CASGQRSTDTQYF

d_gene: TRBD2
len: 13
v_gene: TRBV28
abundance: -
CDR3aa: CASGRGGQDTQYF

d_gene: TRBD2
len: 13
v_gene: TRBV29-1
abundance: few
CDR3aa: CSVNWRGEETQYF

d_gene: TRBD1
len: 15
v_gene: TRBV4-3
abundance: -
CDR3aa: CASSQDRGRGQPQHF

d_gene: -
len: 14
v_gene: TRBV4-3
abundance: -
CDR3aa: CASSRGRTNSPLHF

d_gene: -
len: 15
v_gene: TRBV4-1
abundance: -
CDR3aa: CASSQDGQPDYEQYF

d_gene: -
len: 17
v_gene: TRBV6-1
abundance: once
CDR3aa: CASSDYSRINSNQPQHF